This TCR beta chain was recovered during a study of blood T cell repertoires in COVID-19. Overall study: Samples taken during acute and convalescent COVID-19 were collected in the United States, Italy and Spain. From T cells, B-cell-depleted T cells, or PBMCs came the material, which was cDNA or gDNA.

Original data processing: By means of reference gene primer amplification, nucleated cell counts were estimated. Data came from immunoSEQ multiplex PCR; TCRdb stores just in-frame clones and leaves some out. From that table come the V and J calls and clone size; the DNA was used to work out D and trimming. The data hold about 30,000 clones, with approximately 80% observed a single time. CDR1 is PRHDT, CDR2 FYEKMQ, per germline (reference sequence). The CDR3 sequence is 15 residues long. V was shortened by 5 bases and J by 0 bases, with 13 bases between the two germline ends. The chain uses TRBV13 and TRBJ1-2, with D perhaps TRBD1 (6 bases). The clonotype originates from a man aged 80 or over with acute or convalescent COVID-19. The source material was peripheral blood. Here the CDR3 reads CASSPGTPANYGYTF. CDR3 bases: TGTGCCAGCAGCCCCGGGACACCAGCTAACTATGGCTACACCTTC.